Listed below are T cell receptor beta chains from one sample, sequenced in a study of a mutant IDH1 vaccine in newly diagnosed glioma. Only in-frame clones appear in the TCRdb table, and some are missing; sequencing was by immunoSEQ multiplex PCR. The sample lists about 33,000 clones, over 70% occurring once. Antigen specificity for these receptors is unknown. This sample comprised PBMCs, obtained from a glioma patient whose treatment included an IDH1 peptide vaccine. All receptors derive from a man in his forties with glioma. Each CDR3 is given with its conserved first and last residue. D genes are given only for firm matches. Size is stated for part of the rows, as once, few or many counts, or as a class when the clone is expanded.

TRBJ2-5,TRBD2,once,TRBV5-8,TGTGCCACGGGGGGAACTAGCGGGAGCCGTGAGACCCAGTACTTC,CATGGTSGSRETQYF
TRBJ2-2,NA,NA,TRBV5-6,TGTGCCAGCAGCTTGGTTGAGGGGCCCCTTTACACCGGGGAGCTGTTTTTT,CASSLVEGPLYTGELFF
TRBJ1-6,TRBD1,NA,TRBV2,TGTGCCAGCAAGCCGGGACAGGGCAATTCACCCCTCCACTTT,CASKPGQGNSPLHF
TRBJ1-5,NA,NA,TRBV2,TGTGCCAGCACCAACACCCTAGGGGGGAATCAGCCCCAGCATTTT,CASTNTLGGNQPQHF
TRBJ1-4,TRBD1,NA,TRBV27,TGTGCCAGCAGTTTCGGACAGGGGGCGTTGGGTGAAAAACTGTTTTTT,CASSFGQGALGEKLFF
TRBJ2-7,NA,few,TRBV13,TGTGCCAGCAGCCAGGGGAGGGTGGGGGAGCAGTACTTC,CASSQGRVGEQYF
TRBJ1-4,TRBD1,NA,TRBV5-1,TGCGCCAGCAGCGAAGGACAGGGGGGTGGAGAAAAACTGTTTTTT,CASSEGQGGGEKLFF
TRBJ2-3,NA,NA,TRBV5-1,TGCGCCAGCAGCTTGGGACCGACTAGCACAGATACGCAGTATTTT,CASSLGPTSTDTQYF
TRBJ2-1,NA,NA,TRBV10-1,TGCGCCAGCAGTGTGAACAGGGCCAATGAGCAGTTCTTC,CASSVNRANEQFF
TRBJ1-1,TRBD1,NA,TRBV11-2,TGTGCCAGCAGCCGGACAGGCTTGAACACTGAAGCTTTCTTT,CASSRTGLNTEAFF
TRBJ2-5,TRBD2,few,TRBV2,TGTGCCAGCAGTGTGGTAGCGGGAGGGAAAGAGACCCAGTACTTC,CASSVVAGGKETQYF
TRBJ1-2,TRBD1,NA,TRBV6-5,TGTGCCAGCAGTGCAGGGGGCTGGGGCTACACCTTC,CASSAGGWGYTF
TRBJ1-4,NA,NA,TRBV5-1,TGCGCCAGCAGCTTGGATTTTAAGGGGTATGAAACTAATGAAAAACTGTTTTTT,CASSLDFKGYETNEKLFF
TRBJ1-2,TRBD1,NA,TRBV7-2,TGTGCCAGCAGCCCCCAGACAGGGGGCGGGTATGGCTACACCTTC,CASSPQTGGGYGYTF
TRBJ1-5,NA,NA,TRBV15,TGTGCCACCAGCAGAGAAGGAAGAACAGGCAATCAGCCCCAGCATTTT,CATSREGRTGNQPQHF
TRBJ1-4,NA,NA,TRBV18,TGTGCCAGCTCACCCCGAACTTTAACCGGTGAAAAACTGTTTTTT,CASSPRTLTGEKLFF
TRBJ1-5,NA,NA,TRBV7-2,TGTGCCAGCAGCTCGACCCCAGGGGGCAATCAGCCCCAGCATTTT,CASSSTPGGNQPQHF
TRBJ2-2,TRBD2,NA,TRBV28,TGTGCCAGCAGTTCCCCGGGACTAGCGGGAGCCCATCGCGGGGAGCTGTTTTTT,CASSSPGLAGAHRGELFF
TRBJ2-2,NA,NA,TRBV6-5,TGTGCCAGCAGTGCGGACAGAATCACCGGGGAGCTGTTTTTT,CASSADRITGELFF
TRBJ2-7,NA,NA,TRBV6-1,TGTGCCAGCAGAGGTGACAGCTACGAGCAGTACTTC,CASRGDSYEQYF
TRBJ1-1,NA,NA,TRBV5-1,TGCGCCAGCAGCTTTGTAGGGGGTGGAGGCACTGAAGCTTTCTTT,CASSFVGGGGTEAFF
TRBJ1-2,TRBD1,NA,TRBV7-9,TGTGCCAGCACCGGGACAGGGGAGTTGAATGGCTACACCTTC,CASTGTGELNGYTF
TRBJ2-1,TRBD1,NA,TRBV30,TGTGCCTGGAGTCGACAGGGCGATGAGCAGTTCTTC,CAWSRQGDEQFF
TRBJ1-1,NA,NA,TRBV2,TGTGCCAGCAGCAAATCATATGGGAACACTGAAGCTTTCTTT,CASSKSYGNTEAFF
TRBJ1-1,TRBD1,NA,TRBV29-1,TGCAGCGTTGCGGCCTCGGGACAGGGGGCTCCCGAAGCTTTCTTT,CSVAASGQGAPEAFF
TRBJ1-5,NA,NA,TRBV12-5,TGTGCTAGTGGTTTGGGGACCAATCAGCCCCAGCATTTT,CASGLGTNQPQHF
TRBJ2-1,NA,NA,TRBV11-2,TGTGCCAGCAGCTTAGTGGCGGGGTTTACTTACAATGAGCAGTTCTTC,CASSLVAGFTYNEQFF
TRBJ2-3,NA,once,TRBV10-1,TGCGCCAGCAGTGGAGCCCAGAGCACAGATACGCAGTATTTT,CASSGAQSTDTQYF
TRBJ2-5,NA,NA,TRBV19,TGTGCCAGTAGCCACAACAGGGATGAGACCCAGTACTTC,CASSHNRDETQYF
TRBJ2-6,NA,NA,TRBV4-1,TGCGCCAGCAGTCAAGACGGGCCGGGCTCTGGGGCCAACGTCCTGACTTTC,CASSQDGPGSGANVLTF
TRBJ2-4,TRBD2,NA,TRBV5-8,TGTGCCAGCAGCCGGGGGGGATTGCTAGCCAAAAACATTCAGTACTTC,CASSRGGLLAKNIQYF
TRBJ2-5,TRBD2,NA,TRBV18,TGTGCCAGCTCACCCAATTACCGGACTAGCGGGGGGAGAGAGACCCAGTACTTC,CASSPNYRTSGGRETQYF
TRBJ1-1,NA,NA,TRBV7-9,TGTGCCAGCAGCCCGCTGGCATGGGGTACTGAAGCTTTCTTT,CASSPLAWGTEAFF
TRBJ2-7,NA,once,TRBV4-1,TGCGCCAGCAGCCAAGATCTAACCTACGAGCAGTACTTC,CASSQDLTYEQYF
TRBJ2-3,TRBD2,NA,TRBV23-1,TGCGCCAGCGTGGGAAGGGGAGGGTGGACCACAGATACGCAGTATTTT,CASVGRGGWTTDTQYF
TRBJ2-1,NA,few,TRBV6-1,TGTGCCAGCAGTGAGGATGGATTGATCGATGAGCAGTTCTTC,CASSEDGLIDEQFF
TRBJ2-3,TRBD1,NA,TRBV5-1,TGCGCCAGCAGCTATCCGGGACAGAGCGTAGATACGCAGTATTTT,CASSYPGQSVDTQYF
TRBJ2-1,TRBD2,NA,TRBV30,TGTGCCTGGAGTCAAGTACTAGCGGGAGTGGCTTTCCACAATGAGCAGTTCTTC,CAWSQVLAGVAFHNEQFF
TRBJ2-3,NA,NA,TRBV5-1,TGCGCCAGCAGCCCTGACAGAGATACGCAGTATTTT,CASSPDRDTQYF
TRBJ1-4,TRBD1,NA,TRBV19,TGTGCCAGTTCCGGGACAGGGGTTGAAAAACTGTTTTTT,CASSGTGVEKLFF
TRBJ1-4,NA,NA,TRBV21-1,TGTGCCAGCAGCAAAGTGGGGGCCGGGGTAAGATATGAAAAACTGTTTTTT,CASSKVGAGVRYEKLFF
TRBJ1-1,NA,few,TRBV9,TGTGCCAGCAGCCCCGGGGGGATCGGCACTGAAGCTTTCTTT,CASSPGGIGTEAFF